This T cell receptor (beta chain) was sequenced for a study of T cell responses to AZD1222 COVID-19 vaccine. Study information: Second-dose groups at about 4 or about 12 weeks were pooled.

Data came from immunoSEQ multiplex PCR; TCRdb stores just in-frame clones and leaves some out. The sample has 95,000 to 150,000 clones, approximately 92% seen once. V was shortened by 6 bases and J by 3 bases, with 12 bases between the two germline ends. The CDR3 contains 13 residues. CDR1 and CDR2 (germline): MDHEN, SYDVKM. This clone appeared a single time. Its specificity is unknown. Study-level findings and limits: Females outnumbered males among donors, who were mostly white British; clonal diversity was possibly underestimated.

This sequence was found in an adult in good health. The chain links TRBV28 to TRBJ2-7; D is unclear. The sample consisted of peripheral blood, taken on day 0 of AZD1222 vaccination. DNA for the CDR3: TGTGCCAGCAGGCCGACGGATCTCTACGAGCAGTACTTC. Translating it yields CASRPTDLYEQYF.